Listed below are T cell receptor beta chains from one sample, sequenced in a study of blood T cell repertoires in COVID-19. Clones were sequenced by immunoSEQ multiplex PCR, and TCRdb holds only the in-frame ones, with some missing. The sample consists of around 150,000 clones, around 86% of them appearing once. Sequencing was done on a sample of peripheral blood. These receptors came from a man between 65 and 85 years old with acute or convalescent COVID-19. Both conserved end residues are part of each CDR3. Each record gives: D gene, J gene, clone size, V gene, CDR3 protein, CDR3 DNA. The D gene is left open where the match is weak. For some rows the clone size is stated as once, few or many, or as a class when expanded; others skip it.

d_gene: -; j_gene: TRBJ2-7; abundance: -; v_gene: TRBV5-1; CDR3aa: CASSLGGGDLSSEQYF; CDR3nt: TGCGCCAGCAGCTTGGGAGGGGGGGACCTAAGTAGCGAGCAGTACTTC
d_gene: TRBD1; j_gene: TRBJ1-5; abundance: -; v_gene: TRBV18; CDR3aa: CASSPDRNQPQHF; CDR3nt: TGTGCCAGCTCACCGGACAGGAATCAGCCCCAGCATTTT
d_gene: -; j_gene: TRBJ2-2; abundance: few; v_gene: TRBV12-3/TRBV12-4; CDR3aa: CASRDFNTGELFF; CDR3nt: TGTGCCAGCAGGGACTTTAACACCGGGGAGCTGTTTTTT
d_gene: -; j_gene: TRBJ1-1; abundance: -; v_gene: TRBV6-2/TRBV6-3; CDR3aa: CASSYLVTAEAFF; CDR3nt: TGTGCCAGCAGTTACTTGGTCACAGCTGAAGCTTTCTTT
d_gene: -; j_gene: TRBJ1-3; abundance: once; v_gene: TRBV27; CDR3aa: CASSLSPEGAGNTIYF; CDR3nt: TGTGCCAGCAGTTTAAGCCCCGAGGGAGCTGGAAACACCATATATTTT
d_gene: -; j_gene: TRBJ2-5; abundance: -; v_gene: TRBV3-1/TRBV3-2; CDR3aa: CASSTGRTETQYF; CDR3nt: TGTGCCAGCAGTACGGGAAGAACAGAGACCCAGTACTTC
d_gene: TRBD2; j_gene: TRBJ2-2; abundance: -; v_gene: TRBV28; CDR3aa: CASSFPLGSGREVGELFF; CDR3nt: TGTGCCAGCAGTTTTCCCCTCGGTAGCGGGAGGGAAGTCGGGGAGCTGTTTTTT
d_gene: TRBD2; j_gene: TRBJ2-3; abundance: -; v_gene: TRBV11-2; CDR3aa: CASSLERESDTQYF; CDR3nt: TGTGCCAGCAGCCTTGAGCGGGAGTCAGATACGCAGTATTTT
d_gene: TRBD1; j_gene: TRBJ1-5; abundance: -; v_gene: TRBV7-8; CDR3aa: CASSSGTGGVGENQPQHF; CDR3nt: TGTGCCAGCAGCTCCGGGACAGGGGGAGTAGGCGAAAATCAGCCCCAGCATTTT
d_gene: TRBD1; j_gene: TRBJ1-2; abundance: -; v_gene: TRBV4-3; CDR3aa: CASSQGYRDRVDGYTF; CDR3nt: TGCGCCAGCAGCCAAGGGTACCGGGACAGGGTGGATGGCTACACCTTC
d_gene: -; j_gene: TRBJ1-2; abundance: -; v_gene: TRBV5-8; CDR3aa: CASSYRVGYTF; CDR3nt: TGTGCCAGCAGCTACCGGGTTGGCTACACCTTC
d_gene: TRBD1; j_gene: TRBJ1-6; abundance: -; v_gene: TRBV19; CDR3aa: CASSIPGTANSPLHF; CDR3nt: TGTGCCAGTAGTATTCCGGGGACAGCTAATTCACCCCTCCACTTT
d_gene: -; j_gene: TRBJ1-4; abundance: -; v_gene: TRBV6-5; CDR3aa: CASSYSFESEKLFF; CDR3nt: TGTGCCAGCAGTTACTCTTTTGAGAGCGAAAAACTGTTTTTT
d_gene: -; j_gene: TRBJ1-1; abundance: -; v_gene: TRBV30; CDR3aa: CAWSRGGVDTEAFF; CDR3nt: TGTGCCTGGAGCAGAGGGGGAGTGGACACTGAAGCTTTCTTT
d_gene: TRBD2; j_gene: TRBJ2-7; abundance: -; v_gene: TRBV18; CDR3aa: CASSSTTAGGYEQYF; CDR3nt: TGTGCCAGCTCGTCAACAACAGCGGGAGGCTACGAGCAGTACTTC
d_gene: TRBD1; j_gene: TRBJ1-2; abundance: -; v_gene: TRBV5-4; CDR3aa: CASSLAETGNGYTF; CDR3nt: TGTGCCAGCAGCTTGGCCGAGACAGGGAATGGCTACACCTTC
d_gene: TRBD2; j_gene: TRBJ2-7; abundance: -; v_gene: TRBV27; CDR3aa: CASSSWTSGGYEQYF; CDR3nt: TGTGCCAGCAGTTCCTGGACTAGCGGGGGGTACGAGCAGTACTTC
d_gene: TRBD2; j_gene: TRBJ2-1; abundance: -; v_gene: TRBV27; CDR3aa: CATTGRRNEQFF; CDR3nt: TGTGCCACAACCGGGAGGAGGAATGAGCAGTTCTTC
d_gene: -; j_gene: TRBJ2-5; abundance: -; v_gene: TRBV11-3; CDR3aa: CASSTGRDTQETQYF; CDR3nt: TGTGCCAGCAGCACTGGCCGGGACACCCAAGAGACCCAGTACTTC
d_gene: TRBD2; j_gene: TRBJ2-5; abundance: -; v_gene: TRBV6-4; CDR3aa: CASSDGTGTSGLQETQYF; CDR3nt: TGTGCCAGCAGTGACGGTACTGGGACTAGCGGGCTCCAAGAGACCCAGTACTTC
d_gene: TRBD2; j_gene: TRBJ2-1; abundance: few; v_gene: TRBV28; CDR3aa: CASRFRLAGDNEQFF; CDR3nt: TGTGCCAGCAGATTTAGGCTAGCGGGAGACAATGAGCAGTTCTTC
d_gene: -; j_gene: TRBJ1-1; abundance: -; v_gene: TRBV18; CDR3aa: CASSPGGGTTEAFF; CDR3nt: TGTGCCAGCTCACCTGGGGGAGGGACAACTGAAGCTTTCTTT
d_gene: -; j_gene: TRBJ1-5; abundance: once; v_gene: TRBV19; CDR3aa: CASSFQFRQPQHF; CDR3nt: TGTGCCAGTAGTTTCCAGTTCAGGCAGCCCCAGCATTTT
d_gene: TRBD2; j_gene: TRBJ2-7; abundance: -; v_gene: TRBV2; CDR3aa: CASRTSGVYEQYF; CDR3nt: TGTGCCAGCCGGACTAGCGGGGTCTACGAGCAGTACTTC
d_gene: TRBD1; j_gene: TRBJ1-1; abundance: -; v_gene: TRBV2; CDR3aa: CASRNRGEGTEAFF; CDR3nt: TGTGCCAGCAGGAACAGGGGTGAGGGCACTGAAGCTTTCTTT
d_gene: -; j_gene: TRBJ2-7; abundance: -; v_gene: TRBV29-1; CDR3aa: CSVASGHGSYEQYF; CDR3nt: TGCAGCGTTGCCTCGGGACACGGATCCTACGAGCAGTACTTC
d_gene: -; j_gene: TRBJ1-6; abundance: -; v_gene: TRBV6-5; CDR3aa: CASSYRREGSPLHF; CDR3nt: TGTGCCAGCAGTTACCGCAGGGAGGGATCACCCCTCCACTTT
d_gene: -; j_gene: TRBJ2-6; abundance: -; v_gene: TRBV23-1; CDR3aa: CASSQSLFEGVGANVLTF; CDR3nt: TGCGCCAGCAGTCAATCGTTATTTGAAGGGGTAGGGGCCAACGTCCTGACTTTC
d_gene: TRBD2; j_gene: TRBJ2-7; abundance: -; v_gene: TRBV25-1; CDR3aa: CASSEPGTSGFYEQYF; CDR3nt: TGTGCCAGCAGTGAGCCCGGGACTAGCGGGTTCTACGAGCAGTACTTC
d_gene: TRBD2; j_gene: TRBJ2-7; abundance: many; v_gene: TRBV6-2/TRBV6-3; CDR3aa: CASSNGEGLGEQYF; CDR3nt: TGTGCCAGCAGTAACGGGGAGGGCCTAGGCGAGCAGTACTTC
d_gene: -; j_gene: TRBJ2-2; abundance: -; v_gene: TRBV5-6; CDR3aa: CASTQLGSSNTGELFF; CDR3nt: TGTGCCAGCACCCAACTCGGGTCATCGAACACCGGGGAGCTGTTTTTT
d_gene: -; j_gene: TRBJ2-2; abundance: -; v_gene: TRBV5-4; CDR3aa: CASSLTNTGELFF; CDR3nt: TGTGCCAGCAGCTTGACTAACACCGGGGAGCTGTTTTTT
d_gene: TRBD2; j_gene: TRBJ2-7; abundance: -; v_gene: TRBV6-1; CDR3aa: CASSEAAAGGSYEQYF; CDR3nt: TGTGCCAGCAGTGAAGCTGCAGCGGGAGGCTCCTACGAGCAGTACTTC
d_gene: -; j_gene: TRBJ1-1; abundance: -; v_gene: TRBV18; CDR3aa: CASSPTDTVNTEAFF; CDR3nt: TGTGCCAGCTCACCGACGGACACGGTTAACACTGAAGCTTTCTTT
d_gene: -; j_gene: TRBJ2-7; abundance: -; v_gene: TRBV28; CDR3aa: CASSPPVVRAGEQYF; CDR3nt: TGTGCCAGCAGCCCCCCCGTGGTCAGGGCGGGGGAGCAGTACTTC
d_gene: -; j_gene: TRBJ2-1; abundance: -; v_gene: TRBV5-6; CDR3aa: CASSLVGMNNEQFF; CDR3nt: TGTGCCAGCAGCTTGGTCGGGATGAACAATGAGCAGTTCTTC
d_gene: -; j_gene: TRBJ1-1; abundance: once; v_gene: TRBV5-1; CDR3aa: CASGGELNTEAFF; CDR3nt: TGCGCCAGTGGAGGGGAGTTGAACACTGAAGCTTTCTTT
d_gene: TRBD2; j_gene: TRBJ2-6; abundance: -; v_gene: TRBV11-3; CDR3aa: CAPGGVSGANVLTF; CDR3nt: TGTGCCCCCGGGGGGGTATCTGGGGCCAACGTCCTGACTTTC
d_gene: TRBD2; j_gene: TRBJ2-3; abundance: -; v_gene: TRBV7-3; CDR3aa: CASSKGLAGRSTDTQYF; CDR3nt: TGTGCCAGCAGCAAGGGACTAGCGGGCCGGAGCACAGATACGCAGTATTTT
d_gene: TRBD1; j_gene: TRBJ2-3; abundance: -; v_gene: TRBV6-5; CDR3aa: CASSYGGTGTDTQYF; CDR3nt: TGTGCCAGCAGTTACGGAGGGACAGGTACAGATACGCAGTATTTT
d_gene: -; j_gene: TRBJ2-5; abundance: -; v_gene: TRBV3-1/TRBV3-2; CDR3aa: CASSQDLRRGLQETQYF; CDR3nt: TGTGCCAGCAGCCAAGATCTACGGCGGGGCCTGCAAGAGACCCAGTACTTC
d_gene: TRBD2; j_gene: TRBJ2-3; abundance: -; v_gene: TRBV9; CDR3aa: CASSVLTSGRDTQYF; CDR3nt: TGTGCCAGCAGCGTCCTCACCAGCGGGAGAGATACGCAGTATTTT
d_gene: TRBD2; j_gene: TRBJ2-1; abundance: -; v_gene: TRBV7-6; CDR3aa: CASSLAPAGGPDEQFF; CDR3nt: TGTGCCAGCAGCTTAGCCCCAGCGGGAGGGCCGGATGAGCAGTTCTTC
d_gene: -; j_gene: TRBJ2-2; abundance: -; v_gene: TRBV5-4; CDR3aa: CASRQELANTGELFF; CDR3nt: TGTGCCAGCAGACAGGAACTCGCGAACACCGGGGAGCTGTTTTTT
d_gene: TRBD2; j_gene: TRBJ2-6; abundance: -; v_gene: TRBV27; CDR3aa: CASSLRGGDSGANVLTF; CDR3nt: TGTGCCAGCAGTTTACGGGGGGGGGACTCTGGGGCCAACGTCCTGACTTTC
d_gene: TRBD2; j_gene: TRBJ2-3; abundance: -; v_gene: TRBV10-2; CDR3aa: CASSLAGDADTQYF; CDR3nt: TGCGCCAGCAGCCTAGCGGGAGACGCAGATACGCAGTATTTT
d_gene: -; j_gene: TRBJ2-7; abundance: few; v_gene: TRBV9; CDR3aa: CASSPFAYEQYF; CDR3nt: TGTGCCAGCAGCCCCTTTGCCTACGAGCAGTACTTC
d_gene: -; j_gene: TRBJ1-2; abundance: -; v_gene: TRBV7-9; CDR3aa: CASSLYDGSYGYTF; CDR3nt: TGTGCCAGCAGCTTGTATGACGGGAGCTATGGCTACACCTTC
d_gene: TRBD1; j_gene: TRBJ1-2; abundance: -; v_gene: TRBV5-3; CDR3aa: CARSWSRDRANYGYTF; CDR3nt: TGTGCCAGAAGCTGGAGCCGGGACAGGGCTAACTATGGCTACACCTTC
d_gene: TRBD1; j_gene: TRBJ2-1; abundance: -; v_gene: TRBV29-1; CDR3aa: CSGRQGSEQFF; CDR3nt: TGCAGCGGAAGACAGGGCAGTGAGCAGTTCTTC
d_gene: TRBD1; j_gene: TRBJ1-5; abundance: -; v_gene: TRBV5-6; CDR3aa: CASSWGQGTNQPQHF; CDR3nt: TGTGCCAGCAGCTGGGGACAGGGAACAAATCAGCCCCAGCATTTT
d_gene: TRBD1; j_gene: TRBJ1-2; abundance: -; v_gene: TRBV28; CDR3aa: CASSFGDSGLVRGYTF; CDR3nt: TGTGCCAGCAGTTTTGGGGACAGCGGTCTAGTTCGTGGCTACACCTTC
d_gene: TRBD2; j_gene: TRBJ2-7; abundance: -; v_gene: TRBV10-3; CDR3aa: CAISGLAGTYEQYF; CDR3nt: TGTGCCATCAGTGGACTAGCGGGAACCTACGAGCAGTACTTC